A single T cell receptor (beta chain) is shown here with its context. The junction and the germline gene differ at one end; a read error may be behind it. The data were taken from a study of CD8 T cells in Susac syndrome. When the RNA was reverse transcribed, random hexamers were used with an input of roughly 0.45 to 1 ug. In TCRdb, the immunoSEQ multiplex PCR reads were re-called with MiXCR into one record per CDR3 protein. The profile shows tens of thousands of distinct CDR3 sequences, around 93% of them singletons. The CDR3 sequence is 16 residues long. Germline V gene sequence: CDR1 SEHNR, CDR2 FQNEAQ (reference sequence).

This TCR came from a human donor with Susac syndrome. The chain has TRBV7-9 and TRBJ2-7; D is perhaps TRBD1 (5 bases). Sample: CD8+ T cells from PBMCs. This CDR3 reads CASSTTRQPTSYGQYF. The CDR3 DNA sequence: TGTGCCAGCAGCACCACCCGACAGCCGACATCCTACGGGCAGTACTTC.